This entry lists 10 T cell receptor beta chains sequenced from one sample in a study of blood T cells in healthy people across ages. A second PCR, run for roughly 7 to 12 cycles, used a sample-barcoded 5' primer plus a J-beta primer mix. TCRdb reprocessed the 5' RACE reads via MiXCR and lists one record per CDR3 protein. The table includes hundreds of thousands of distinct CDR3 sequences, roughly a quarter detected once. This same sample was also part of a study on T cells of mothers and their children.

Sample: blood. The receptors derive from a boy aged 2 to 10 in good health.

The chain combines TRBV29-1 with TRBJ1-2; a weak D match, TRBD1 (6 bases). V was clipped by 4 bases and J by 8 bases, with 14 bases between them. The germline V gene has CDR1 SQVTM and CDR2 ANQGSEA. The CDR3 loop spans 12 amino acids. The DNA for the CDR3 is TGCAGCGTTGTTGGGGGGGCTGGCGGCTACACCTTC. Protein sequence: CSVVGGAGGYTF.

The chain links TRBV10-3 to TRBJ1-2; the D is unclear. V lost 5 bases and J lost 6, with 7 bases in between. CDR3 size: 11 residues. Germline CDR1 is ENHRY and CDR2 is SYGVKD. CDR3 sequence reads: CAISIGDGYTF. CDR3 DNA: TGTGCCATCAGTATCGGGGATGGCTACACCTTC.

The sample holds many counts of this clonotype. V and J are TRBV6-1 and TRBJ2-5, with TRBD1 matching over 8 bases. The germline V gene encodes CDR1 MNHNS and CDR2 SASEGT. V trimming: 5 bases; J trimming: 7 bases; junction bases outside the gene matches: 6. The CDR3 covers 13 residues. CDR3 loop: CASSPQGEGTQYF. The CDR3 DNA sequence: TGTGCCAGCAGTCCACAGGGGGAAGGGACCCAGTACTTC.

This clonotype has just a few counts. The chain carries TRBV15 and TRBJ2-1; TRBD2 might be the D (7 bases). The end of the DNA fits TRBJ2-5 better, so the J call may be wrong. Germline assignment: CDR1 LNHNV and CDR2 YYDKDF (reference sequence). CDR3 size: 15 residues. The CDR3 region is CATSREIGGGGTQYF. The CDR3, as DNA: TGTGCCACCAGCAGAGAGATAGGGGGGGGAGGGACCCAGTACTTC.

This clonotype occurred a few times. The chain carries TRBV18 and TRBJ1-2; D uncertain. The CDR3 covers 15 residues. V lost 3 bases to trimming and J lost 0 bases, with 11 bases between them. The germline CDR1 and CDR2 sequences are KGHSH and LQKENI. CDR3 loop: CASSPRRRTNYGYTF. The CDR3 region has the DNA TGTGCCAGCTCACCGAGGAGGCGCACTAACTATGGCTACACCTTC.

The J gene is TRBJ2-5, the V gene TRBV12-3 or TRBV12-4; no clear D gene. The J call is in doubt because the DNA end fits TRBJ2-1 better. This CDR3 spans 15 amino acids. CDR3 in amino acids: CASSPSSWSYNEQFF. DNA for the CDR3: TGTGCCAGCAGTCCCTCATCGTGGAGCTACAATGAGCAGTTCTTC.

This clonotype was observed a handful of times. The CDR3 bases are TGTGCCACCAGCAGAGGCCGAGGACTAGCTCACAATGAGCAGTTCTTC. The encoded protein is CATSRGRGLAHNEQFF. The chain recombines TRBV15 with TRBJ2-5; TRBD2 agrees at 8 bases. Judging by the DNA end, TRBJ2-1 fits better; the J call may be wrong. This CDR3 is 16 amino acids long. Germline V gives CDR1 LNHNV, CDR2 YYDKDF (reference sequence).

The chain joins TRBV4-3 to TRBJ2-7; 8 bases map to TRBD2. CDR1 LGHNA and CDR2 YSLEER come from the germline V gene. CDR3 length: 15 residues. V lost 1 base to trimming and J lost 3 bases; unmatched junction nucleotides: 5. In nucleotides, the CDR3 is TGCGCCAGCAGCCAAGGGAGGCGGGAGGTCTACGAGCAGTACTTC. Encoded protein: CASSQGRREVYEQYF.

This chain connects TRBV12-3 or TRBV12-4 to TRBJ1-1, with D hard to call. V lost 3 bases to trimming and J lost 2 bases, with 7 bases between them. The CDR3 runs to 13 residues. The CDR3 DNA sequence: TGTGCCAGCAGTTTGTCCTTTAACACTGAAGCTTTCTTT. Amino acid sequence: CASSLSFNTEAFF.

The CDR3 protein is CASSSLWVDQETQYF. The CDR3 DNA follows: TGTGCCAGCAGCAGCCTATGGGTAGACCAAGAGACCCAGTACTTC. V gene TRBV14 combines with J gene TRBJ2-5; no clear D gene. CDR3 length: 15 residues. The germline gives CDR1 SGHDN, CDR2 FVKESK. Trimming shortened V by 5 bases and J by 0 bases, and 13 bases separated the two germline ends.